These 11 T cell receptor beta chains were sequenced from one sample in a study of cytotoxic CD8 clonotypes in ibrutinib-treated CLL (dated by TCRdb to 2020 to 2023). The library relied on the immunoSEQ multiplex PCR assay. The immuneACCESS repertoire file appears here via TCRdb, limited to in-frame rearrangements. These files lack a portion of the clones; in checked studies, under half of the deficit traces to unresolved V genes, and the cause of the others is not known. For this sample the table gives a few hundred thousand clones, of which approximately 80% were detected only once. The ten largest account for 6.7% of the sample. The sequencing here drew on PBMCs, taken before ibrutinib treatment. The receptors originated from a human donor with chronic lymphocytic leukemia.

V and J are TRBV7-9 and TRBJ1-5; 8 bases agree with TRBD1. This CDR3 is 17 amino acids long. Germline V gene data show CDR1 as SEHNR and CDR2 as FQNEAQ (reference sequence). J gave up 7 bases and V 5 bases, and 16 bases lay outside the gene matches. The CDR3 protein is CASSGQGAGGWWQPQHF. CDR3 sequence (DNA): TGTGCCAGCAGCGGGCAGGGGGCAGGAGGTTGGTGGCAGCCCCAGCATTTT.

This rearrangement joins TRBV7-2 to TRBJ2-1, with 9 bases lining up with TRBD2. From germline, CDR1 is SGHTA and CDR2 FQGNSA. Trimming cost V 5 bases and J 7 bases; bases outside gene matches: 9. The length of the CDR3 is 15 residues. The CDR3 spells CASSLGSGSLNEQFF. CDR3 in DNA: TGTGCCAGCAGCCTTGGTAGCGGGAGTTTGAATGAGCAGTTCTTC. Looking up the rest from reference TRBV7-2 and TRBJ2-1 gives the full variable domain: GAGVSQSPSNKVTEKGKDVELRCDPISGHTALYWYRQSLGQGLEFLIYFQGNSAPDKSGLPSDRFSAERTGGSVSTLTIQRTQQEDSAVYLCASSLGSGSLNEQFFGPGTRLTVL.

For this clone: This specimen includes other DNA sequences encoding the same CDR3. CDR3 protein: CATSRDTNYGYTF. CDR3 bases: TGTGCCACCAGCAGAGATACTAACTATGGCTACACCTTC. The chain is built from TRBV15 and TRBJ1-2; D is undetermined. There are 13 residues in the CDR3. In germline, CDR1 is LNHNV, CDR2 YYDKDF (reference sequence). V lost 0 bases, J lost 0 bases, and 2 bases lay in between.

The chain joins TRBV7-2 to TRBJ1-2; 7 bases align to TRBD1. The CDR3 loop spans 14 amino acids. V dropped 10 bases and J dropped 4; count of bases not matched to a gene: 12. Germline lookup yields CDR1 SGHTA and CDR2 FQGNSA. The CDR3, as DNA: TGTGCCACCATGGAGGGGGCAGGCGGCTATGGCTACACCTTC. Its translation: CATMEGAGGYGYTF.

This clone has just a few counts. The V gene is TRBV7-6, the J gene TRBJ2-7, with a tentative D call TRBD2 (6 bases). Trimming cost V 2 bases and J 0 bases, with 11 bases left between them. The CDR3 is 15 amino acids. The germline V gene encodes CDR1 SGHVS and CDR2 FNYEAQ. CDR3 region: CASSLSLGGSYEQYF. CDR3 DNA: TGTGCCAGCAGCTTATCCCTGGGGGGCTCCTACGAGCAGTACTTC.

The chain joins TRBV27 to TRBJ2-3; D unresolved. The V and J ends lost 4 bases and 2 bases respectively, with 13 bases between them. In germline, CDR1 is MNHEY, CDR2 SMNVEV (reference sequence). This CDR3 comprises 15 residues. The CDR3 nucleotides read TGTGCCAGCAGTTCGCACAGATCAAACACAGATACGCAGTATTTT. This codes for CASSSHRSNTDTQYF.

This clone was recorded once. V usage is TRBV5-5 and J usage is TRBJ2-5; D is perhaps TRBD2 (6 bases). The CDR3 has 16 amino acids. Deletions cut 0 bases from V and 0 bases from J, with 12 bases between. Germline CDR1 and CDR2: SGHKS and YYEKEE (reference sequence). The CDR3 coding sequence is TGTGCCAGCAGCTTGGTCGCGGGGCTGAACCAAGAGACCCAGTACTTC. It yields the protein CASSLVAGLNQETQYF. Looking up the rest from reference TRBV5-5 and TRBJ2-5 gives the full variable domain: DAGVTQSPTHLIKTRGQQVTLRCSPISGHKSVSWYQQVLGQGPQFIFQYYEKEERGRGNFPDRFSARQFPNYSSELNVNALLLGDSALYLCASSLVAGLNQETQYFGPGTRLLVL.

This chain joins TRBV15 and TRBJ2-7; 7 positions match TRBD2. Unmatched junction bases numbered 8, after V lost 1 base and J lost 5 bases. From germline, CDR1 is LNHNV and CDR2 YYDKDF (reference sequence). The CDR3 contains 15 residues. CDR3 protein: CATSRVRLADHEQYF. CDR3 coding DNA: TGTGCCACCAGCAGAGTTCGACTAGCTGATCACGAGCAGTACTTC.

In its sample, this clone was seen a few times. V gene TRBV6-5 combines with J gene TRBJ2-3; TRBD1 is a possible D gene (5 bases). The V gene lost 7 bases and the J gene lost 0 bases, with 11 bases spanning the gap. Germline-derived CDR1 and CDR2 are MNHEY and SVGAGI. This CDR3 has 14 residues. CDR3 sequence (DNA): TGTGCCAGCACCCACAGGTCTAGCACAGATACGCAGTATTTT. Its translation is CASTHRSSTDTQYF.

The J gene is TRBJ2-5, the V gene TRBV5-4; possibly TRBD1 for D (6 bases). V was shortened by 0 bases and J by 2 bases, with 14 bases between the two germline ends. Germline CDR1 is SGHNT and CDR2 is YYREEE (reference sequence). This CDR3 spans 16 amino acids. The CDR3 sequence: CASSLGQGIGQETQYF. CDR3 coding DNA: TGTGCCAGCAGCTTGGGGCAGGGGATTGGGCAAGAGACCCAGTACTTC.

This chain links TRBV11-2 with TRBJ2-1; D ambiguous. The CDR3 is made up of 14 amino acids. Per germline, CDR1 SGHAT and CDR2 FQNNGV. Between the trimmed V and J ends, which lost 5 bases and 0 bases, there was a span of 8 bases. CDR3 in amino acids: CASSPVRSYNEQFF. In nucleotides, the CDR3 is TGTGCCAGCAGCCCGGTCCGCTCCTACAATGAGCAGTTCTTC.